This T cell receptor beta chain appears in the sequencing data of a study of cytotoxic CD8 clonotypes in ibrutinib-treated CLL. Whole-study context: For this cohort, patients were about a dozen relapsed/refractory and over 14 treatment-naive, while 17 were IGHV unmutated.

CDR3 length: 13 amino acids. Germline CDR1 reads SEHNR; CDR2 reads FQNEAQ (reference sequence). The data were produced by immunoSEQ multiplex PCR, yet TCRdb's version contains in-frame clones alone and is incomplete. The top ten hold over 9.5% of the sample, which has 200,000 or so clones, roughly 79% seen once. Comment on this clone: At one boundary the junction diverges from the germline segment, which might be a read error.

The sequence came from a human donor with chronic lymphocytic leukemia. This chain joins TRBV7-9 and TRBJ2-7, with D possibly called TRBD1 or TRBD2 (5 bases each). Sample: PBMCs, taken after 12 months of ibrutinib treatment. CDR3 sequence (DNA): TGTGCCAGCAGCTCGCCGGGGACCCCATCTCCCGGGTTC. This codes for CASSSPGTPSPGF.